This note documents a single T cell receptor beta chain sequence. Other DNA sequences in this sample translate to the same CDR3. The V and J ends lost 3 bases and 6 bases, in that order; junction bases with no gene match: 6. The CDR3 runs to 15 residues. Germline V gene sequence: CDR1 SGHRS, CDR2 YFSETQ. The assay was immunoSEQ multiplex PCR, and TCRdb's table has in-frame clones only and misses some. Here the sample spans about 190,000 clones, approximately 86% being singletons. These data originate in a study of blood T cell repertoires in COVID-19. Study overall: COVID-19 samples from acute and convalescent phases originated in the United States, Italy and Spain. T cells, B-cell-depleted T cells, or PBMCs supplied cDNA or gDNA.

Sequenced sample: peripheral blood. This TCR was sampled from a man aged 35-49 years with active or convalescent COVID-19. The V and J genes are TRBV5-1 and TRBJ2-1; 10 bases map to TRBD2. The CDR3 nucleotides are TGCGCCAGCAGCTCGGGGCTAGCGGGGGTCAATGAGCAGTTCTTC. Protein sequence: CASSSGLAGVNEQFF.